A single sample is the source of the 25 T cell receptor beta chains below, sequenced in a study of blood T cell repertoires in COVID-19 (dated by TCRdb to between 2020 and 2021). The method was the immunoSEQ multiplex PCR assay. TCRdb retrieved this table from immuneACCESS and kept in-frame rearrangements only. Not all clones are present; in checked studies, unresolved V genes account for under half, and no reason is known for the remainder. The table for this sample lists about 120,000 clones; nearly 90% of them were counted only once. In total, the top ten clones hold 3.5% to 4.5% of the sample. The specimen sequenced was peripheral blood. These receptors all stem from a woman aged 55-69 years with COVID-19, enrolled during active disease.

The J gene is TRBJ2-3, the V gene TRBV7-3, with D maybe TRBD1 (5 bases). CDR1 and CDR2 from the germline V gene are SGHTA and FQGTGA. The CDR3 spans 14 residues. V was cut by 7 bases and J by 3 bases, with 14 bases left in between. CDR3 loop: CASKVTETTDTQYF. The CDR3 bases are TGTGCCAGCAAAGTGACAGAGACGACAGATACGCAGTATTTT.

The gene calls are TRBV19 and TRBJ2-7; D gene uncertain. This CDR3 comprises 15 residues. The ends were cut back, 1 base at V and 5 bases at J, with 15 bases in the middle. The V gene's germline CDR1 is LNHDA and CDR2 SQIVND (reference sequence). CDR3 region: CASSIVGSFDNEQYF. The CDR3 bases are TGTGCCAGTAGTATAGTCGGTAGTTTTGACAACGAGCAGTACTTC.

The gene calls are TRBV13 and TRBJ1-6; D possibly corresponds to TRBD1 (6 bases). The CDR3 has 15 residues. The germline V gene encodes CDR1 PRHDT and CDR2 FYEKMQ (reference sequence). Trimming pared 5 bases from V and 5 bases from J, leaving 13 bases between. The CDR3 DNA reads as TGTGCCAGCAGCCGAGACAGGACTGATAATTCACCCCTCCACTTT. Protein product: CASSRDRTDNSPLHF.

The CDR3 is CASSQVAGGYSGSIVDTQYF. CDR3 in DNA: TGTGCCAGCAGCCAAGTTGCCGGGGGATATTCAGGTAGCATTGTAGATACGCAGTATTTT. This sequence joins TRBV4-2 and TRBJ2-3; D may be TRBD2 (6 bases). The CDR3 extends over 20 amino acids. V gave up 1 base and J gave up 5 bases, with 28 bases separating them. Per the germline V gene, CDR1 is LGHNA and CDR2 is YNFKEQ.

The chain uses TRBV5-3 and TRBJ1-5; 7 bases line up with TRBD1. TRBV5-3 is designated an ORF whose function remains uncertain. This CDR3 has 15 amino acids. J lost 6 bases, V lost 4 bases, and 10 bases had no gene match. CDR3 region: CARSPRDRGPQPQHF. In DNA, the CDR3 is TGTGCCAGAAGCCCCCGGGACAGAGGTCCTCAGCCCCAGCATTTT.

The chain employs TRBV29-1 and TRBJ2-1, with 10 positions matching TRBD2. Trimming took 5 bases from V and 1 from J; bases not matched to a gene: 5. Per the germline V gene, CDR1 is SQVTM and CDR2 is ANQGSEA. This CDR3 contains 15 residues. CDR3 sequence (DNA): TGCAGCGTTAGGGCTAGCGGGGGATCCTACAATGAGCAGTTCTTC. Its protein product is CSVRASGGSYNEQFF.

The chain is built from TRBV4-1 and TRBJ2-1, with 13 bases fitting TRBD2. This CDR3 spans 16 amino acids. CDR1 MGHRA and CDR2 YSYEKL come from the germline V gene. V shed 4 bases and J 2 bases; nucleotides not matched to a gene: 2. The CDR3 sequence is CASSPGLAGAYNEQFF. CDR3 DNA: TGCGCCAGCAGCCCCGGACTAGCGGGGGCCTACAATGAGCAGTTCTTC.

For this clone: The sample holds other DNA sequences that translate to the same CDR3. V is TRBV18 and J is TRBJ1-5, with a possible D match to TRBD1 (5 bases). The ends were cut back, 3 bases at V and 4 bases at J, with 7 bases in the middle. The CDR3 has 13 residues. The germline CDR1 and CDR2 sequences are KGHSH and LQKENI. Written as DNA, the CDR3 is TGTGCCAGCTCACCTGACAGAAATCAGCCCCAGCATTTT. This encodes CASSPDRNQPQHF.

The chain recombines TRBV3-1 (or the pseudogene TRBV3-2) with TRBJ2-5; tentative D call: TRBD2 (6 bases). The CDR3 is made up of 18 amino acids. Trimming took off 0 bases at V and 1 base at J, with 18 bases between the two ends. Germline assignment: CDR1 LGHDT and CDR2 YNNKEL (reference sequence). The CDR3 loop is CASSQDSGVRLGQETQYF. The CDR3, as DNA: TGTGCCAGCAGCCAAGACTCGGGGGTCCGTTTGGGCCAAGAGACCCAGTACTTC.

The V and J genes are TRBV6-5 and TRBJ1-5, with D possibly matching TRBD1 (6 bases). The length of the CDR3 is 15 residues. In germline, CDR1 is MNHEY, CDR2 SVGAGI. The V end lost 8 bases, the J end lost 8 bases, and 22 bases lay between the germline ends. The chain's CDR3 is CASANTGSPWEPQHF. The CDR3 DNA is TGTGCCAGCGCGAATACAGGGAGCCCGTGGGAGCCCCAGCATTTT.

The V gene is TRBV7-9, the J gene TRBJ2-1, with 11 bases aligning to TRBD1. The CDR3 is made up of 16 amino acids. V was pared by 4 bases and J by 9 bases, with 11 bases of the junction left unmatched. Germline CDR1 is SEHNR and CDR2 is FQNEAQ (reference sequence). In DNA, the CDR3 is TGTGCCAGCAGCTCTACGGACAGGGGGCGGTCAGGTGAGCAGTTCTTC. Its translation is CASSSTDRGRSGEQFF.

The CDR3 coding sequence is TGTGCCTGGTTCCCAGCGGGGGGGGTCCAAGAGACCCAGTACTTC. Protein product: CAWFPAGGVQETQYF. This sequence joins TRBV30 and TRBJ2-5; TRBD2 matches 10 bases. CDR1 is GTSNPN and CDR2 is SVGIG in the germline V gene (reference sequence). V gave up 5 bases and J gave up 1 base; unmatched junction bases: 7. The CDR3 totals 15 residues.

This rearrangement joins TRBV7-9 to TRBJ1-1, with 7 positions matching TRBD1. The V segment lost 5 bases and the J segment 4 bases; nucleotides outside the gene matches: 4. This CDR3 contains 13 residues. Germline CDR1 and CDR2: SEHNR and FQNEAQ (reference sequence). The CDR3 sequence is CASSPTGVTEAFF. The CDR3, as DNA: TGTGCCAGCAGCCCCACAGGGGTCACTGAAGCTTTCTTT.

This chain links TRBV7-2 with TRBJ1-1; D is ambiguous. This CDR3 has 14 residues. Trimming took 1 base from V and 5 from J, leaving 11 bases between them. Germline CDR1 and CDR2: SGHTA and FQGNSA. The CDR3 region has the DNA TGTGCCAGCAGCTTAGGCAGTTTCCAAACTGAAGCTTTCTTT. Translated: CASSLGSFQTEAFF. Full variable domain (rest looked up from reference TRBV7-2 and TRBJ1-1): GAGVSQSPSNKVTEKGKDVELRCDPISGHTALYWYRQSLGQGLEFLIYFQGNSAPDKSGLPSDRFSAERTGGSVSTLTIQRTQQEDSAVYLCASSLGSFQTEAFFGQGTRLTVV.

J is TRBJ2-7 and V is TRBV6-6, with 12 bases that match TRBD1. The germline V gene encodes CDR1 MNHNY and CDR2 SVGAGI (reference sequence). V was clipped by 0 bases and J by 7 bases; unmatched bases: 7. This CDR3 is 16 amino acids long. The CDR3 reads CASSYSMGQGALEQYF. The CDR3 DNA follows: TGTGCCAGCAGTTACTCGATGGGACAGGGGGCGCTTGAGCAGTACTTC.

The CDR3 DNA reads as TGTGCCAGCAGCCCGGGGGTGGGACAGGGAAACATTCAGTACTTC. Its translation is CASSPGVGQGNIQYF. V gene TRBV7-6 combines with J gene TRBJ2-4; 9 bases agree with TRBD1. Germline V gene lookup returns CDR1 SGHVS and CDR2 FNYEAQ. The junction had 8 bases not matched to a gene; V was cut back by 5 bases and J by 6 bases. The CDR3 has 15 amino acids.

The V call is TRBV6-5, the J call TRBJ2-7; D call uncertain. CDR1 is MNHEY and CDR2 is SVGAGI in the germline V gene. Trimming removed 4 bases from V and 0 bases from J, with 4 bases in between. The CDR3 is 12 residues long. The DNA of the CDR3 is TGTGCCAGCAGTTCCAGCTCCTACGAGCAGTACTTC. Its translation: CASSSSSYEQYF.

V and J are TRBV6-5 and TRBJ1-3; no definite D call. The CDR3 totals 13 residues. The V end was cut by 6 bases, the J end by 4 bases, with 10 bases between. Germline-derived CDR1 and CDR2 are MNHEY and SVGAGI. The CDR3 is CASRGAGGNTIYF. The CDR3 DNA reads TGTGCCAGCAGAGGCGCAGGAGGAAACACCATATATTTT.

The rearrangement joins TRBV5-4 to TRBJ2-2; D unclear. The germline CDR1 and CDR2 sequences are SGHNT and YYREEE (reference sequence). The CDR3 covers 12 residues. Trimming took 3 bases from V and 6 from J, leaving 6 bases between them. CDR3 sequence reads: CASSSYAGELFF. CDR3 coding DNA: TGTGCCAGCAGCTCCTATGCCGGGGAGCTGTTTTTT.

The rearrangement joins TRBV7-9 to TRBJ2-4; 7 bases line up with TRBD1. The CDR3 sequence is 14 residues long. The trim removed 4 bases at V and 5 bases at J, leaving 5 bases unmatched. Germline V gene lookup returns CDR1 SEHNR and CDR2 FQNEAQ (reference sequence). DNA for the CDR3: TGTGCCAGCAGCTCCATTCAGGGGGAAAACATTCAGTACTTC. Translating gives CASSSIQGENIQYF. Filled out from reference TRBV7-9 and TRBJ2-4, the complete variable domain reads DTGVSQNPRHKITKRGQNVTFRCDPISEHNRLYWYRQTLGQGPEFLTYFQNEAQLEKSRLLSDRFSAERPKGSFSTLEIQRTEQGDSAMYLCASSSIQGENIQYFGAGTRLSVL.

The rearrangement joins TRBV5-1 to TRBJ2-2; a possible D gene is TRBD2 (7 bases). Germline values: CDR1 SGHRS, CDR2 YFSETQ. The CDR3 totals 17 residues. V shed 0 bases and J shed 4 bases, with 16 bases lying between them. Written as DNA, the CDR3 is TGCGCCAGCAGCTTGGCCAAAGGTGGGGGGGCCACCGGGGAGCTGTTTTTT. Translated: CASSLAKGGGATGELFF.

The rearrangement uses TRBV9 and TRBJ1-4, with D hard to call. The CDR3 consists of 16 residues. The germline gives CDR1 SGDLS, CDR2 YYNGEE. Trimming pared 0 bases from V and 4 bases from J, leaving 13 bases between. This CDR3 reads CASSVAYGTGNEKLFF. DNA of the CDR3: TGTGCCAGCAGCGTAGCTTACGGAACGGGTAATGAAAAACTGTTTTTT. The full variable domain, completed using reference TRBV9 and TRBJ1-4, is DSGVTQTPKHLITATGQRVTLRCSPRSGDLSVYWYQQSLDQGLQFLIQYYNGEERAKGNILERFSAQQFPDLHSELNLSSLELGDSALYFCASSVAYGTGNEKLFFGSGTQLSVL.

The rearrangement joins TRBV6-2 or TRBV6-3 to TRBJ2-1; TRBD2 aligns across 8 bases. V lost 5 bases to trimming and J lost 3 bases; unmatched junction nucleotides: 6. The CDR3 length is 15 residues. Looked up from germline, CDR1 is MNHEY and CDR2 is SVGEGT. CDR3 DNA sequence: TGTGCCAGCAGTCCGGGACTAGGACACTACAATGAGCAGTTCTTC. This translates into CASSPGLGHYNEQFF.

The chain uses TRBV20-1 and TRBJ1-5; weak D call: TRBD1 (5 bases). CDR3 length: 13 residues. Trimming left V 3 bases short and J 7 bases short, with 13 bases between. The germline gives CDR1 DFQATT, CDR2 SNEGSKA (reference sequence). The CDR3 loop reads CSASFGGDQPQHF. The CDR3 DNA sequence: TGCAGTGCTAGTTTCGGGGGGGACCAGCCCCAGCATTTT.

This clone appeared once. The chain recombines TRBV13 with TRBJ1-3; D unclear. The CDR3 runs to 15 residues. Germline V gives CDR1 PRHDT, CDR2 FYEKMQ (reference sequence). The germline V and J ends were trimmed by 0 bases and 1 base, with 7 bases remaining between them. This CDR3 reads CASSLGLSSGNTIYF. CDR3 in DNA: TGTGCCAGCAGCTTAGGTTTGAGTTCTGGAAACACCATATATTTT.